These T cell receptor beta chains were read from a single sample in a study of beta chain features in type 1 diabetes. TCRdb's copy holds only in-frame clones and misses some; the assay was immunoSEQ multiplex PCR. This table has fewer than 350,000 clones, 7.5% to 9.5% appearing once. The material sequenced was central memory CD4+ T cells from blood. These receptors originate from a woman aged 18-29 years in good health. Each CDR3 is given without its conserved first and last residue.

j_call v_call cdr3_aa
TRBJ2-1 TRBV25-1 ASRDRSSYNEQF
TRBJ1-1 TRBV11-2 ASSFNGATNTEAF
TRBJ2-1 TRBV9 ASSETSGSNEQF
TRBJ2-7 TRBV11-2 ASSPRQGVGGEAGEQY
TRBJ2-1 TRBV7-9 ASSYTGGGYNEQF
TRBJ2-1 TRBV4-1 ASSQETGNPTEQF
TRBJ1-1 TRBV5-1 ASGNGGGNTEAF
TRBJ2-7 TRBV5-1 ASSHQQGYEQY
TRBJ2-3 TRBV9 ASSGAHGDTQY
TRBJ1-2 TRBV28 ASSLQGGSGYT
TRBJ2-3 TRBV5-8 ASGYIGTQY
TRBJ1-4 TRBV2 ASSGGRLVEKLF
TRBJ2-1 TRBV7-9 ASSLGLAGGLSEQF
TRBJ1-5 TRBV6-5 ASGMTGNQPQH
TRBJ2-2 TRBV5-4 ASSLVVETNTGELF
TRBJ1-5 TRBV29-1 SVESDGNQPQH
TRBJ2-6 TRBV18 ASSRGLDGANVLT
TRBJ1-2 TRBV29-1 SIILLQGRDGYT